The clone carrying this T cell receptor beta chain was detected many times. Antigen unknown. This library used approximately 390 ng RNA and molecular barcoded adaptors spanning alpha/delta and beta/gamma chains. In TCRdb, the reads were re-called with MiXCR into one record per CDR3 protein. The table shows approximately 90,000 distinct CDR3 sequences, with roughly 21% occurring only once. This record comes from a study of read filtering for tumor transcriptome and immune sequencing. Study information: The cohort had over 16 men and under 15 women aged about 45 to 80, mean about 66 years.

Study-wide findings and caveats: The sorted CD138-negative fraction was a mixed bone marrow immune population, not purified T cells.

The CDR3 is 14 residues long. Germline CDR1 SGHTA, CDR2 FQGNSA. With 2 bases removed from V and 5 bases from J, the gap between germline ends came to 11 bases. The TCR comes from a donor aged 40 or older with multiple myeloma. The V call is TRBV7-2, the J call TRBJ2-3; D is uncertain. The specimen sequenced was a population of CD138-negative cells sorted from bone marrow. CDR3 bases: TGTGCCAGCAGCTTATTAGGGCTCGGAGATACGCAGTATTTT. This gives the protein CASSLLGLGDTQYF.